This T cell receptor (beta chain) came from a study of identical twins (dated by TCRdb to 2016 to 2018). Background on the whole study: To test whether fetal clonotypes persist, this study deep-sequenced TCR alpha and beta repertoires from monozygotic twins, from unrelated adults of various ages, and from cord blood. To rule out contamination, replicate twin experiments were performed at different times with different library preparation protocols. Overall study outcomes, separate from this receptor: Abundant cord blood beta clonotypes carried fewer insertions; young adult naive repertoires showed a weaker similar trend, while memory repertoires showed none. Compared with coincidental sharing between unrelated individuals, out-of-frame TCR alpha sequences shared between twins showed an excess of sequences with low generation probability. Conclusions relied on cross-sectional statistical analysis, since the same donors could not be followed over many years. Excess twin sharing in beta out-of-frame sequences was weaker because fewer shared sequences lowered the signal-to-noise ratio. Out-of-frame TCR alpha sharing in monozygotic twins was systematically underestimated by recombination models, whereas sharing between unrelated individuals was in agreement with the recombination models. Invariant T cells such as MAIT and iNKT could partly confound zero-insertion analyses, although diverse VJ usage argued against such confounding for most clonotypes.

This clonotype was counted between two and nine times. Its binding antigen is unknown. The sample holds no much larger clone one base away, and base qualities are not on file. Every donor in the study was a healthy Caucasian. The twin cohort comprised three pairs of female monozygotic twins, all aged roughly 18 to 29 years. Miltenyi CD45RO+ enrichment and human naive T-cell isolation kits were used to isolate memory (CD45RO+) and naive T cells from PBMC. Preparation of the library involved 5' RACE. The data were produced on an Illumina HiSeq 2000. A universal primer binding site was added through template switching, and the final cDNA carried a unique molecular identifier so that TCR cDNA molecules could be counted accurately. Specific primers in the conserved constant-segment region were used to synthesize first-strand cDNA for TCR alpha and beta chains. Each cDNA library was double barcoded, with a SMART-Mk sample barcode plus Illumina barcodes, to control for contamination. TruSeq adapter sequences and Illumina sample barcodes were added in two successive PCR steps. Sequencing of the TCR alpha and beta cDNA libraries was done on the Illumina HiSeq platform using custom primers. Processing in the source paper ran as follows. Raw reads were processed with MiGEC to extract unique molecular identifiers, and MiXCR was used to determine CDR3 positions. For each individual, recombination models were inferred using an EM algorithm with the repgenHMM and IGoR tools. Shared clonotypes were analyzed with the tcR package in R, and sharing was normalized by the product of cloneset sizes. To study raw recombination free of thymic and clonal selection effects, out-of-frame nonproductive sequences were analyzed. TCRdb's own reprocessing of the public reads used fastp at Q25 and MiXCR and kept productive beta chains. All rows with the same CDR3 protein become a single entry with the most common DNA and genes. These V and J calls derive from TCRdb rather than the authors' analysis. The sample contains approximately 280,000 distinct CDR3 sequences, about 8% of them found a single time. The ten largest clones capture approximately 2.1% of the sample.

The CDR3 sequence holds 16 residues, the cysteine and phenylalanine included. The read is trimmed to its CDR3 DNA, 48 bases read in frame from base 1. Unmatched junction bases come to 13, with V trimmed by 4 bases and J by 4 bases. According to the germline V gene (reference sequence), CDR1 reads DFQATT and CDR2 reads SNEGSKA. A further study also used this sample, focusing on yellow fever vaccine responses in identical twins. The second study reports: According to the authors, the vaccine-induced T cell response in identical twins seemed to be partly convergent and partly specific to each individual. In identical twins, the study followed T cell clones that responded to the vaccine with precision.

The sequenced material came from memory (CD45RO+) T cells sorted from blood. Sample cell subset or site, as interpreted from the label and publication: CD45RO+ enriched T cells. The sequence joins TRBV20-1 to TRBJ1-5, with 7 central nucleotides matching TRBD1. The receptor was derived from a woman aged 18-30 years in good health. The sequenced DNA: TGCAGTGCTACAACAAGGGGCAGGGGGAATAATCAGCCCCAGCATTTT. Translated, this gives CSATTRGRGNNQPQHF.